The rows below give T cell receptor beta chains drawn from one sample of a study of beta chain features in type 1 diabetes. Produced via immunoSEQ multiplex PCR; TCRdb's table is partial and in-frame only. Among about 130,000 clones listed, just over 9% were seen once. The sample consisted of central memory CD4+ T cells from blood. The receptor source for this set is a man between 18 and 35 years old in good health. CDR3s include the opening cysteine and the closing phenylalanine or tryptophan. Each record gives: V gene, CDR3 length, D gene, J gene, CDR3 protein. The D gene is left open where the match is weak.

>TRBV27|13|-|TRBJ2-4
CASSPTRGYIQYF
>TRBV18|15|-|TRBJ2-1
CASSPPGLQYNEQFF
>TRBV11-2|15|TRBD2|TRBJ2-2
CASSLASGGAGELFF
>TRBV4-2|16|-|TRBJ2-1
CASSQGPGGQVNEQFF
>TRBV2|15|-|TRBJ2-2
CASRMGGTNTGELFF
>TRBV4-3|16|-|TRBJ2-3
CASSQWGDPSTDTQYF
>TRBV7-3|15|-|TRBJ2-6
CASSSTGDGANVLTF
>TRBV5-8|16|-|TRBJ2-7
CASSPIDRQRAYEQYF
>TRBV28|14|TRBD1|TRBJ1-5
CASSAWTGVQPQHF
>TRBV4-3|15|-|TRBJ1-2
CASSQEFGPLYGYTF
>TRBV4-1|15|-|TRBJ2-7
CASSQPGTLAYEQYF
>TRBV29-1|13|TRBD2|TRBJ2-5
CSVVSGDQETQYF
>TRBV11-3|16|TRBD2|TRBJ2-5
CASSHGGSGGHETQYF
>TRBV11-3|14|-|TRBJ2-3
CASSSGLITDTQYF
>TRBV6-5|16|TRBD2|TRBJ2-4
CASSYAGGIAKNIQYF
>TRBV6-5|15|TRBD2|TRBJ2-7
CASSYSGGGNYEQYF
>TRBV7-9|15|TRBD1|TRBJ1-2
CASSQPPGQGAGYTF
>TRBV7-2|16|-|TRBJ1-5
CASSLVSGPRNQPQHF
>TRBV30|14|TRBD1|TRBJ1-5
CAWSRTGRNQPQHF
>TRBV7-2|13|-|TRBJ1-1
CASSTDRNTEAFF
>TRBV28|11|-|TRBJ2-3
CLSLQEGTQYF
>TRBV6-1|16|TRBD1|TRBJ1-3
CASSEATGGSGNTIYF
>TRBV4-2|17|TRBD2|TRBJ2-5
CASSQTLSGGARETQYF
>TRBV7-9|14|-|TRBJ1-2
CASSFSGANYGYTF
>TRBV9|13|-|TRBJ1-1
CASSSEANTEAFF
>TRBV5-4|14|TRBD2|TRBJ2-7
CASSPAGGGYEQYF
>TRBV5-4|16|TRBD1|TRBJ2-7
CASSLDIGTGGYEQYF